This T cell receptor beta chain was documented in a study of T cells in narcolepsy. The CDR3 has 14 amino acids. The germline V gene encodes CDR1 SEHNR and CDR2 FQNEAQ (reference sequence). The germline V and J ends were trimmed by 1 base and 4 bases, with 10 bases remaining between them. Regarding this clone: What it binds is not known.

Some clones are missing from TCRdb's copy, which holds only in-frame ones; the method was immunoSEQ multiplex PCR. This table has about 30,000 clones, roughly four fifths appearing once. Whole-study findings and limits: Comparing one patient's CSF and blood CD4+ clonotypes highlighted HCRT- and TRIB2-specific autoreactive clonotypes.

Sequencing input: memory (CD45RA-) CD4+ T cells from blood. The V and J genes are TRBV7-9 and TRBJ1-1, with D unclear. This TCR was recovered from a human donor in good health. CDR3 nucleotides: TGTGCCAGCAGCTTAGAGGGCAGCTCCACTGAAGCTTTCTTT. It encodes CASSLEGSSTEAFF.